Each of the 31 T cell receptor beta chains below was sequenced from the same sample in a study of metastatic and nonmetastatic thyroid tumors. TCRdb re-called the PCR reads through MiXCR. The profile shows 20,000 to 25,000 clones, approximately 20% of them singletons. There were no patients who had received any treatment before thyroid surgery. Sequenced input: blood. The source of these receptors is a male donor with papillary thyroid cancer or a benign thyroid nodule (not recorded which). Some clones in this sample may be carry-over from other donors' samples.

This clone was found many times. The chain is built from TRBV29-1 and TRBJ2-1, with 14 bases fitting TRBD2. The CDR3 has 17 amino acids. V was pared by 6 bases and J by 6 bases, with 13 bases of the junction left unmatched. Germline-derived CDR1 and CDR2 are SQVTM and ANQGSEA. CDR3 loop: CSVPTSGRARGFNEQFF. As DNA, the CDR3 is TGCAGCGTACCGACTAGCGGGAGGGCCCGGGGCTTCAATGAGCAGTTCTTC.

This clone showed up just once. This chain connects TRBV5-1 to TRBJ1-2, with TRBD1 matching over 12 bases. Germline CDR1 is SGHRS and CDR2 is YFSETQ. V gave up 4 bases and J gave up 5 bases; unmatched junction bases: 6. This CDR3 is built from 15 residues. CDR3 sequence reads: CASSPGTGGSYGYTF. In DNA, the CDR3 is TGCGCCAGCAGCCCCGGGACAGGGGGCTCTTATGGCTACACCTTC.

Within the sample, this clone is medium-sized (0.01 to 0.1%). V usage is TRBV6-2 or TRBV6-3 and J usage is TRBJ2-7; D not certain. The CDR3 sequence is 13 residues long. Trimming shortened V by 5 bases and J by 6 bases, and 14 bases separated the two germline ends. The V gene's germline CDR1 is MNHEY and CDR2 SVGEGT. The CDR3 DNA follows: TGTGCCAGCAGTGCCAGCGCGACGCCCGAGCAGTACTTC. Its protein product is CASSASATPEQYF.

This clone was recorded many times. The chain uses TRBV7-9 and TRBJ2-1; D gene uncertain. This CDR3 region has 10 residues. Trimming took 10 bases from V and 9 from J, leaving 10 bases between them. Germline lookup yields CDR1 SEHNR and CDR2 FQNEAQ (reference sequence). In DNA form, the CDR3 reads TGTGCCACCTCCCTCCCTGAGCAGTTCTTC. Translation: CATSLPEQFF.

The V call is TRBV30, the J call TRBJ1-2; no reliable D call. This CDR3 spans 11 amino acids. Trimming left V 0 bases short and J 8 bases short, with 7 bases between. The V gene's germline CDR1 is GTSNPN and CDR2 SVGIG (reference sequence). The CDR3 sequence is CAWSVLGGYTF. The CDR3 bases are TGTGCCTGGAGTGTACTGGGCGGCTACACCTTC. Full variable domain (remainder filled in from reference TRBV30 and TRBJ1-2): SQTIHQWPATLVQPVGSPLSLECTVEGTSNPNLYWYRQAAGRGLQLLFYSVGIGQISSEVPQNLSASRPQDRQFILSSKKLLLSDSGFYLCAWSVLGGYTFGSGTRLTVV.

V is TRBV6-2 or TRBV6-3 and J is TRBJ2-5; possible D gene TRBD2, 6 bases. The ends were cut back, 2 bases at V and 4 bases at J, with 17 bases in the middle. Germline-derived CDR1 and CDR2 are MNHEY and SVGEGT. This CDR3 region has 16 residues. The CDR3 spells CASSYDGGVGGETQYF. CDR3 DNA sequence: TGTGCCAGCAGTTACGATGGGGGAGTGGGAGGAGAGACCCAGTACTTC.

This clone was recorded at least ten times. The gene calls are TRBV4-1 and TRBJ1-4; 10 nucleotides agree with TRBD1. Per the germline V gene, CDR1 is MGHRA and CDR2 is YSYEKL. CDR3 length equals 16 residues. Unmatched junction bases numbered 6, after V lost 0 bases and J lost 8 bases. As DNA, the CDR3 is TGCGCCAGCAGCCAAGAATCAGGACAGGGGGGAGAAAAACTGTTTTTT. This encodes CASSQESGQGGEKLFF.

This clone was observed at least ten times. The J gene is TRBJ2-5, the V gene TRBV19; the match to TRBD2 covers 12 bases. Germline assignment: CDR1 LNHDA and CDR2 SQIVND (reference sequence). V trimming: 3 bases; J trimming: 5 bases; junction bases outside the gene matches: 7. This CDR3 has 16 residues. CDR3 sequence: CASSIRLAGGRETQYF. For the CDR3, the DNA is TGTGCCAGTAGTATTCGGCTAGCGGGGGGGAGGGAGACCCAGTACTTC.

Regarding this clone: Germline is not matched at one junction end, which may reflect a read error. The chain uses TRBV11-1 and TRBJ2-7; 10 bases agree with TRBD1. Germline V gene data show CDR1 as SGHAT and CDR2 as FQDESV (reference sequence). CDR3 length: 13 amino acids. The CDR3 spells CASSVDRGHDQYF. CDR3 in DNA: TGTGCCAGCAGCGTAGACAGGGGGCACGATCAGTACTTC.

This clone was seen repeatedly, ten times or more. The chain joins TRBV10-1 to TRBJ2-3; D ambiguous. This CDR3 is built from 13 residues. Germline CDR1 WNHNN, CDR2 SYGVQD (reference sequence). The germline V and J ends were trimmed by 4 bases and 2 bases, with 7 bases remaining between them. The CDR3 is CASSATPTDTQYF. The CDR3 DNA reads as TGCGCCAGCAGTGCGACACCCACAGATACGCAGTATTTT.

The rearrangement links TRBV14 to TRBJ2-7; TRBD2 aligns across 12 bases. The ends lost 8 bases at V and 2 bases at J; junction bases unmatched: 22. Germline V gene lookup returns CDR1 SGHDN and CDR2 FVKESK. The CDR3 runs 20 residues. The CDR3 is CASSLKGGSGLAGNTYEQYF. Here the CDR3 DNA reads TGTGCCAGCTCACTCAAAGGGGGGTCGGGACTAGCGGGCAATACCTACGAGCAGTACTTC.

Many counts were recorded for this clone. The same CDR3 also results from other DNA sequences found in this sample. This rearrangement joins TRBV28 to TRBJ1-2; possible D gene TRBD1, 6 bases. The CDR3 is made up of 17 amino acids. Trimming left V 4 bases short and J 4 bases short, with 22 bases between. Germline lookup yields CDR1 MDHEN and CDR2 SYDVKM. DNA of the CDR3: TGTGCCAGCAGTTCCTCGACAGGAGTACGAGATACCTATGGCTACACCTTC. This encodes CASSSSTGVRDTYGYTF.

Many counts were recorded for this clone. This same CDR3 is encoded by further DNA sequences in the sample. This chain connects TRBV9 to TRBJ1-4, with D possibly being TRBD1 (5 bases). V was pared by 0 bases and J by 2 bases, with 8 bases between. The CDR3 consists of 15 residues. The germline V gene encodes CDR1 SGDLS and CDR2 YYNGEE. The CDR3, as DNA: TGTGCCAGCAGCGTAGGAGGGGCCACTAATGAAAAACTGTTTTTT. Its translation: CASSVGGATNEKLFF.

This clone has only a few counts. The CDR3: CASSSLWGLAGVPFGEQYF. DNA for the CDR3: TGTGCCAGCAGTTCCCTCTGGGGACTAGCGGGGGTCCCATTCGGCGAGCAGTACTTC. The chain is built from TRBV28 and TRBJ2-7; 14 bases align to TRBD2. Germline lookup yields CDR1 MDHEN and CDR2 SYDVKM. The CDR3 consists of 19 residues. V trimming: 4 bases; J trimming: 6 bases; junction bases outside the gene matches: 17.

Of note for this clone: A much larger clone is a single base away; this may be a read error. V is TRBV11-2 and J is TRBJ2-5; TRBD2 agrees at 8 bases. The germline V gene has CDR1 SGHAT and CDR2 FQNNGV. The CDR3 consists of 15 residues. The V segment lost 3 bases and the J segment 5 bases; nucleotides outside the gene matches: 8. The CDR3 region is CASSFIGRAGETQYF. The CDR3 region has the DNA TGTGCCAGCAGCTTTATCGGGAGGGCCGGGGAGACCCAGTACTTC.

The CDR3 coding sequence is TGTGCCAGCAGTGAAGGGACAACGGGTGGCTACACCTTC. It translates to CASSEGTTGGYTF. The V and J genes are TRBV2 and TRBJ1-2, with D perhaps matching TRBD1 (5 bases). Germline V gene lookup returns CDR1 SNHLY and CDR2 FYNNEI. CDR3 length equals 13 residues. V dropped 1 base and J dropped 7 bases, with 10 bases sitting between them.

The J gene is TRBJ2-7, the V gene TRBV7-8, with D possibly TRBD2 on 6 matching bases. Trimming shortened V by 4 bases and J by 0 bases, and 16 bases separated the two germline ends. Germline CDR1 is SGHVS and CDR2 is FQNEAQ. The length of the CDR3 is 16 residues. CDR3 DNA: TGTGCCAGCAGCTCCCCCGGGGGAACCTTCTCCTACGAGCAGTACTTC. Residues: CASSSPGGTFSYEQYF.

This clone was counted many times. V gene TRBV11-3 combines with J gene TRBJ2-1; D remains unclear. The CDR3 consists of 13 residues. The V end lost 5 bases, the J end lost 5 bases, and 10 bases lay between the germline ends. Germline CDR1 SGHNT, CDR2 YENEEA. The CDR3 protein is CASSRRPDNEQFF. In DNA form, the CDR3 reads TGTGCCAGCAGCCGAAGACCTGACAATGAGCAGTTCTTC.

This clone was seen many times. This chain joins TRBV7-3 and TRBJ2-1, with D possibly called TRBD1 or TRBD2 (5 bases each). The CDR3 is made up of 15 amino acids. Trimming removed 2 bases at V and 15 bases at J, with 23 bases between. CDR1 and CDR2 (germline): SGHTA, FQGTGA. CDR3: CASSLPFNWGRVLFF. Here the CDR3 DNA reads TGTGCCAGCAGCTTACCGTTCAATTGGGGGAGAGTCCTGTTCTTC.

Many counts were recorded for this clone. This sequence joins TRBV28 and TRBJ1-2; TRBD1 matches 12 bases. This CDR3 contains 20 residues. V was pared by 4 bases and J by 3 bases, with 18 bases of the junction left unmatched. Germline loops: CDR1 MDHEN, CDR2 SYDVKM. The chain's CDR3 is CASSSPGTGGGVPFYYGYTF. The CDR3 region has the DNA TGTGCCAGCAGTTCCCCCGGGACAGGGGGCGGGGTCCCCTTCTACTATGGCTACACCTTC.

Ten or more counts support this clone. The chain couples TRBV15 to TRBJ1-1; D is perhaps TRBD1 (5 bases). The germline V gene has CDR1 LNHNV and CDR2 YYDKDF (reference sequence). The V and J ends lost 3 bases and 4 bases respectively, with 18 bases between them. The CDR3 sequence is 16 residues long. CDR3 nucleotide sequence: TGTGCCACCAGCAGGGGAGGGACGGCCGGCGGCACTGAAGCTTTCTTT. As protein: CATSRGGTAGGTEAFF.

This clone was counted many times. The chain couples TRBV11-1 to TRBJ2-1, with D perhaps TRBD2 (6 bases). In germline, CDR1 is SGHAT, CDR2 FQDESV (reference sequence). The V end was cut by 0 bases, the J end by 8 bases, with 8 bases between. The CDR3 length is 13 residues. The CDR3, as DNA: TGTGCCAGCAGCTTAGCGCGGAGGGATGAGCAGTTCTTC. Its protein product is CASSLARRDEQFF.

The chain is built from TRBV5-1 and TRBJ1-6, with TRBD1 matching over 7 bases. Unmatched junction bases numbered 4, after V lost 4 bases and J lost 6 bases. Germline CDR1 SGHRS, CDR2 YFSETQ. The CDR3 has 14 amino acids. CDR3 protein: CASSPGQPNSPLHF. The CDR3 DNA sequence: TGCGCCAGCAGCCCGGGACAGCCTAATTCACCCCTCCACTTT.

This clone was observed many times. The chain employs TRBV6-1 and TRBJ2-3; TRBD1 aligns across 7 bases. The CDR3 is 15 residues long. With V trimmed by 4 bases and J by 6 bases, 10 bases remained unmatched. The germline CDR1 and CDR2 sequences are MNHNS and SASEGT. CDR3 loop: CASSGGTVGGDTQYF. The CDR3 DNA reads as TGTGCCAGCAGTGGAGGGACAGTAGGGGGTGATACGCAGTATTTT.

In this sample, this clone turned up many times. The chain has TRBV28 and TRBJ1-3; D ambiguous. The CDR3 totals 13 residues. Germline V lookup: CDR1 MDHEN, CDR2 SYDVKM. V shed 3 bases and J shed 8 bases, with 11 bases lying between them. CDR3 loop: CASSFIGRDTIYF. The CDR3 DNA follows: TGTGCCAGCAGTTTCATCGGGCGGGACACCATATATTTT. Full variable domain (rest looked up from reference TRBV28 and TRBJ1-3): DVKVTQSSRYLVKRTGEKVFLECVQDMDHENMFWYRQDPGLGLRLIYFSYDVKMKEKGDIPEGYSVSREKKERFSLILESASTNQTSMYLCASSFIGRDTIYFGEGSWLTVV.

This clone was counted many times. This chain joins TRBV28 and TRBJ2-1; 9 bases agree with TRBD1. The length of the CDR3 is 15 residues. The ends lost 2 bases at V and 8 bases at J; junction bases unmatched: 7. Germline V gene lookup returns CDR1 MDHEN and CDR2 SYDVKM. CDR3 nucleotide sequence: TGTGCCAGCAGTTTAAGGGGACAGGGTTTGGATGAGCAGTTCTTC. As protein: CASSLRGQGLDEQFF.

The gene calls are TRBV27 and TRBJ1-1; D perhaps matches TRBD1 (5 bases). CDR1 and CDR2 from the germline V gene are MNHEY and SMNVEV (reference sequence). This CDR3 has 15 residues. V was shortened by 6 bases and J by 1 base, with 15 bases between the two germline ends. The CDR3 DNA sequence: TGTGCCAGCAGATACGAGGGACGGTCGAACACTGAAGCTTTCTTT. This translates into CASRYEGRSNTEAFF.

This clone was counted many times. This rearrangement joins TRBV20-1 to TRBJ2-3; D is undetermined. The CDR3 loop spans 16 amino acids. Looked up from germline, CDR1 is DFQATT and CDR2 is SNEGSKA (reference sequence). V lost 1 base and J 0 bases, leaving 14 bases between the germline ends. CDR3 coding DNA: TGCAGTGCTAGAGGATCCCAGAAGAGTAGCACAGATACGCAGTATTTT. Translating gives CSARGSQKSSTDTQYF.

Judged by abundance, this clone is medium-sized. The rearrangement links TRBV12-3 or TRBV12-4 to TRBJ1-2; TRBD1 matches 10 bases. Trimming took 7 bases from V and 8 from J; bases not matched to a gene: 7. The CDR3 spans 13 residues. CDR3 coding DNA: TGTGCCAGCACCTGGACAGGGGGAGGGGGCTACACCTTC. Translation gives CASTWTGGGGYTF.

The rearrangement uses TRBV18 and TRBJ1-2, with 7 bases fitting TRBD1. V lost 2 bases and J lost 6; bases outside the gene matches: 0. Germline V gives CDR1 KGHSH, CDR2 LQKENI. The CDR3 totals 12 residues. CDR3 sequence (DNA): TGTGCCAGCTCACCAGACAGGGATGGCTACACCTTC. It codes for CASSPDRDGYTF.

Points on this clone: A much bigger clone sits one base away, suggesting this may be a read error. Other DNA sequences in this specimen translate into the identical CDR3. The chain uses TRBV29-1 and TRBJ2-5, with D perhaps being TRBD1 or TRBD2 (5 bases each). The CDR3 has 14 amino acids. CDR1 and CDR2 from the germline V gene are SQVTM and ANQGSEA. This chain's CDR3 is CSVVGSEAGETQYF. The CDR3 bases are TGCAGTGTTGTGGGGAGCGAGGCAGGGGAGACCCAGTACTTC.